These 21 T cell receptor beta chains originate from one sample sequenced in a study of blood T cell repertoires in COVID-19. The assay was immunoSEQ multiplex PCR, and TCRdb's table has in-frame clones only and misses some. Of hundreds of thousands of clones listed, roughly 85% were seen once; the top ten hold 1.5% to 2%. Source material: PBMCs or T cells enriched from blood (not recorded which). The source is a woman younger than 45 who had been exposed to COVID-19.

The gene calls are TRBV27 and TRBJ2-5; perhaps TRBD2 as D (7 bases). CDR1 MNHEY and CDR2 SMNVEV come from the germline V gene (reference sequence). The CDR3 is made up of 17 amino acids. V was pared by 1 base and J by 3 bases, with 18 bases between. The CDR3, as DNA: TGTGCCAGCAGTTTATGGTACCGGGGGGCAAACGAAGAGACCCAGTACTTC. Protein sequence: CASSLWYRGANEETQYF.

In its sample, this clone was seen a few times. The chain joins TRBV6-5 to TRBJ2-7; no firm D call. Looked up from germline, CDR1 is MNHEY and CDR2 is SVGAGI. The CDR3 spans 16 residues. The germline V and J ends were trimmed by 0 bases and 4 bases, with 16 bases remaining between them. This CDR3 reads CASSYSSPPSLYEQYF. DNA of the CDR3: TGTGCCAGCAGTTACTCATCCCCTCCTAGTCTATACGAGCAGTACTTC.

The CDR3 region is CASSEKGGMWGTDTQYF. The CDR3 nucleotides are TGTGCCAGCAGTGAAAAGGGGGGGATGTGGGGCACAGATACGCAGTATTTT. V is TRBV2 and J is TRBJ2-3; perhaps TRBD2 as D (7 bases). The V end was cut by 2 bases, the J end by 1 base, with 16 bases between. The CDR3 has 17 amino acids. Per germline, CDR1 SNHLY and CDR2 FYNNEI.

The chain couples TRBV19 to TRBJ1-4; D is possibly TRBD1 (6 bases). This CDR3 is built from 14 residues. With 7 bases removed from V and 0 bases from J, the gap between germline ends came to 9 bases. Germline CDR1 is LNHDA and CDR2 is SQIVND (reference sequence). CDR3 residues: CASKGGATNEKLFF. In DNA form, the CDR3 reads TGTGCCAGTAAAGGGGGAGCAACTAATGAAAAACTGTTTTTT.

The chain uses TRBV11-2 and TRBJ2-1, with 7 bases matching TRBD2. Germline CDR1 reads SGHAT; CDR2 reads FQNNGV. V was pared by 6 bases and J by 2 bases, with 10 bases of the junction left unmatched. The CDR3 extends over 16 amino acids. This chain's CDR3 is CASRPSSGRTYNEQFF. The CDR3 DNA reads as TGTGCCAGCAGGCCGAGTAGCGGGCGAACCTACAATGAGCAGTTCTTC.

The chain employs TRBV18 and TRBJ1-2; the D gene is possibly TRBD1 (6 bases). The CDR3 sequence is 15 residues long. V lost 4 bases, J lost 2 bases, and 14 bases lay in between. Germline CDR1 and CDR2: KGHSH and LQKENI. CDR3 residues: CASSLGEGENYGYTF. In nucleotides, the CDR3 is TGTGCCAGCTCACTAGGGGAGGGGGAGAACTATGGCTACACCTTC.

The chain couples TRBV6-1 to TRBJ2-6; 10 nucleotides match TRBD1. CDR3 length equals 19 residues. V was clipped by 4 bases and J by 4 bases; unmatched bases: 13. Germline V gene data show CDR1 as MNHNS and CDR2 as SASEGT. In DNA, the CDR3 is TGTGCCAGCAGTGTGCAGGGGACAGGGGTTCGAAGAGGGGCCAACGTCCTGACTTTC. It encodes CASSVQGTGVRRGANVLTF.

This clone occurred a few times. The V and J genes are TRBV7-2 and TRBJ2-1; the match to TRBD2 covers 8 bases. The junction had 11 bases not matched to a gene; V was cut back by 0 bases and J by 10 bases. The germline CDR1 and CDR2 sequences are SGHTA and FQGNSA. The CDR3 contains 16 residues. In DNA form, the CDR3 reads TGTGCCAGCAGCTTAGCGATAGGCCAGGGACTAGGCGAGCAGTTCTTC. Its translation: CASSLAIGQGLGEQFF.

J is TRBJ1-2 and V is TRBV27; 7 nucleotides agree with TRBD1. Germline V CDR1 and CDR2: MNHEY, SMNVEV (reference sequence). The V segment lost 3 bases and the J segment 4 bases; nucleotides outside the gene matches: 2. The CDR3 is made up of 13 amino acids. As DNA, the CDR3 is TGTGCCAGCAGTTTCCCAGGGGGCTATGGCTACACCTTC. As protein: CASSFPGGYGYTF.

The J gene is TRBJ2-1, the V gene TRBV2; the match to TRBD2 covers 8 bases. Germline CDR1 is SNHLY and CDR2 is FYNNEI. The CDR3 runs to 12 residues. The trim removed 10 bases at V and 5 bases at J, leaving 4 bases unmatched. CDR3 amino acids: CATRRGDNEQFF. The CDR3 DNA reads TGTGCCACGAGGCGGGGGGACAATGAGCAGTTCTTC.

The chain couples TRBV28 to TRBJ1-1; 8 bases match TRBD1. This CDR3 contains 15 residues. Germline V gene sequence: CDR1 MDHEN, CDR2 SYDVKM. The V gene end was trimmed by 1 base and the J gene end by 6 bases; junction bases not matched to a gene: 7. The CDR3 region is CASSLSRTGKSEAFF. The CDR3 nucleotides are TGTGCCAGCAGTTTATCTCGGACAGGGAAGTCTGAAGCTTTCTTT. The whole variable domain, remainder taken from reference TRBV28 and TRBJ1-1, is DVKVTQSSRYLVKRTGEKVFLECVQDMDHENMFWYRQDPGLGLRLIYFSYDVKMKEKGDIPEGYSVSREKKERFSLILESASTNQTSMYLCASSLSRTGKSEAFFGQGTRLTVV.

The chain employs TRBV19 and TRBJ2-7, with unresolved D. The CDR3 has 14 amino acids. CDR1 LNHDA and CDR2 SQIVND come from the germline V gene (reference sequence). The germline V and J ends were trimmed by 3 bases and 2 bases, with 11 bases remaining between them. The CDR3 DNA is TGTGCCAGTAGTATCACAGCAGACCCCTACGAGCAGTACTTC. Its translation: CASSITADPYEQYF. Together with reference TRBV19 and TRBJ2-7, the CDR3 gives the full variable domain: DGGITQSPKYLFRKEGQNVTLSCEQNLNHDAMYWYRQDPGQGLRLIYYSQIVNDFQKGDIAEGYSVSREKKESFPLTVTSAQKNPTAFYLCASSITADPYEQYFGPGTRLTVT.

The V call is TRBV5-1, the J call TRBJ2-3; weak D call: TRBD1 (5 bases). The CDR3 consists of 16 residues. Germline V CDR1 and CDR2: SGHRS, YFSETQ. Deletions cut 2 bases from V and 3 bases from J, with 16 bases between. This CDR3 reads CASSFGTQGMTDTQYF. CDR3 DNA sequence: TGCGCCAGCAGCTTCGGCACTCAGGGTATGACAGATACGCAGTATTTT.

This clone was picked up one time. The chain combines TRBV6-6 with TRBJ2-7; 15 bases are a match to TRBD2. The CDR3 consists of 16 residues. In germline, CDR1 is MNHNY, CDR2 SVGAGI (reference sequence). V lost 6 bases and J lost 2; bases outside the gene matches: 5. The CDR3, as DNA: TGTGCCAGCAGGGGGACTAGCGGGAGGACCACCTACGAGCAGTACTTC. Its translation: CASRGTSGRTTYEQYF.

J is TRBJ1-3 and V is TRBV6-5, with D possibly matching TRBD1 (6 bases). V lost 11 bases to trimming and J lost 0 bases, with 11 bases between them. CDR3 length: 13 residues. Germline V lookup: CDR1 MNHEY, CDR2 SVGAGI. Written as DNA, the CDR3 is TGTGCCTGTGAGGACAGCTCTGGAAACACCATATATTTT. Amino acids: CACEDSSGNTIYF.

Here the CDR3 DNA reads TGTGCCAGCAGTATACGGACAGGGTATGGCTACACCTTC. Protein: CASSIRTGYGYTF. The chain combines TRBV28 with TRBJ1-2, with TRBD1 identical over 8 bases. Germline V gives CDR1 MDHEN, CDR2 SYDVKM. CDR3 length equals 13 residues. V shed 5 bases, J shed 5 bases, and the junction held 4 bases outside the gene matches.

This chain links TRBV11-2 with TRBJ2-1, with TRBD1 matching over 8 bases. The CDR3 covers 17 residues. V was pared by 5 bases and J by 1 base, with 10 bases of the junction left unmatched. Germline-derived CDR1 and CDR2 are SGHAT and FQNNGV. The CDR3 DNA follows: TGTGCCAGCAGCCCCGATGGGACAGGTCTTTCCTACAATGAGCAGTTCTTC. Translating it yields CASSPDGTGLSYNEQFF.

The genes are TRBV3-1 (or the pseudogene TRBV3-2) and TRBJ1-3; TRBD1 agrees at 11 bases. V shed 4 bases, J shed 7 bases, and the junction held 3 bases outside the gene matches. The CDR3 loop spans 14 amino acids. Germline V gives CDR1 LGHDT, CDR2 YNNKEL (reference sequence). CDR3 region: CASSPGQGGNTIYF. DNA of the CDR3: TGTGCCAGCAGCCCGGGACAGGGGGGGAACACCATATATTTT.

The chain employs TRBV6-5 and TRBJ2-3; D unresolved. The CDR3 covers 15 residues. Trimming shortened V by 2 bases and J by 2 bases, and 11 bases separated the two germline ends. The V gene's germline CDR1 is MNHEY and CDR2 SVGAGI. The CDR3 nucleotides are TGTGCCAGCAGTTACCGACCATTAGCCACAGATACGCAGTATTTT. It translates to CASSYRPLATDTQYF.

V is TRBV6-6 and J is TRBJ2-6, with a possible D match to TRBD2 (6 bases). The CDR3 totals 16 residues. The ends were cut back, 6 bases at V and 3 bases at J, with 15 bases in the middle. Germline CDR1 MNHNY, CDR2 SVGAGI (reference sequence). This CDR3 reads CASSPGSQSGANVLTF. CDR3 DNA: TGTGCCAGCAGCCCCGGGAGCCAGAGTGGGGCCAACGTCCTGACTTTC.

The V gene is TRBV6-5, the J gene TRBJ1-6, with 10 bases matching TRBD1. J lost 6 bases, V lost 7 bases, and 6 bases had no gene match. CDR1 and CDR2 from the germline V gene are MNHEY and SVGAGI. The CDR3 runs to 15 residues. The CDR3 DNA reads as TGTGCCAGCACCGGGACAGGGGCCGTTAATTCACCCCTCCACTTT. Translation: CASTGTGAVNSPLHF.